The present entry profiles one T cell receptor beta chain with its context. Antigen specificity is unknown. Trimming removed 3 bases at V and 2 bases at J, with 14 bases between. In germline, CDR1 is MGHRA, CDR2 YSYEKL. CDR3 length: 15 amino acids. This entry comes from a study of human T cells and chemical hapten exposure. Study results and caveats: Large CDR3 similarity clusters arose significantly more often from expanded TCRs than from controls. The donor cohort had alopecia, so its immune response may not match that of healthy people.

TCRdb re-called the RACE reads through MiXCR, storing one row per CDR3 protein. There are about 80,000 distinct CDR3 sequences in the sample; about 9.3% occur only once, and more than 1.1% lies in the top ten. Documented time point: patch test 1, 2 weeks after DPC sensitization. Regarding treatment: therapeutic diphenylcyclopropenone sensitization with weekly scalp DPC. At patch-test visits, sampling came before the patch test. The sequence came from a woman aged 45-60 years with alopecia areata. Some clones in this sample may be carry-over from other donors' samples. The rearrangement uses TRBV4-1 and TRBJ2-7; a possible D gene is TRBD2 (5 bases). Here the sequenced sample was whole blood, taken in connection with sensitization to the hapten diphenylcyclopropenone (DPC). Written as DNA, the CDR3 is TGCGCCAGCAGCCAGCTCTTAGCGAATACCTACGAGCAGTACTTC. Its translation is CASSQLLANTYEQYF.